Below, 14 T cell receptor beta chains from the same sample are listed, as sequenced in a study of response to subunit inactivated influenza vaccine. TCRdb recomputed calls from the RT-PCR reads with MiXCR, one row per CDR3 protein. The data hold about 520,000 distinct CDR3 sequences, with less than 30% observed a single time. The sequenced sample was CD4+ T cells sorted from PBMCs, obtained less than 6 days after vaccination. These receptors were taken from a man aged 50-59 years who received an inactivated influenza vaccine.

The rearrangement uses TRBV4-2 and TRBJ2-7; TRBD2 matches at 12 bases. The junction had 7 bases not matched to a gene; V was cut back by 3 bases and J by 4 bases. This CDR3 is built from 16 residues. CDR1 is LGHNA, CDR2 YNFKEQ, per germline. The CDR3 loop reads CASSQTRLAGVYEQYF. The CDR3 DNA sequence: TGTGCCAGCAGCCAGACAAGACTAGCGGGAGTATACGAGCAGTACTTC.

This clonotype has ten or more counts. The chain employs TRBV24-1 and TRBJ2-5; TRBD1 agrees at 11 bases. The CDR3 is made up of 16 amino acids. V was clipped by 4 bases and J by 2 bases; unmatched bases: 5. The V gene's germline CDR1 is KGHDR and CDR2 SFDVKD. The CDR3 region is CATSEAGTGGQETQYF. The CDR3 DNA is TGTGCCACCAGTGAAGCCGGGACAGGGGGTCAAGAGACCCAGTACTTC.

The V gene is TRBV4-1, the J gene TRBJ2-6; a weak D match, TRBD1 (6 bases). The CDR3 contains 17 residues. The V gene's germline CDR1 is MGHRA and CDR2 YSYEKL. Trimming took 2 bases from V and 3 from J, leaving 14 bases between them. CDR3 nucleotide sequence: TGCGCCAGCAGCCAATTGCCAGGGGCGGGTGGGGCCAACGTCCTGACTTTC. This codes for CASSQLPGAGGANVLTF.

The chain is built from TRBV29-1 and TRBJ2-7, with no clear D. CDR3 length: 14 residues. V lost 1 base to trimming and J lost 4 bases, with 14 bases between them. The germline V gene encodes CDR1 SQVTM and CDR2 ANQGSEA. This CDR3 reads CSVEVYGLEYEQYF. The CDR3 region has the DNA TGCAGCGTTGAAGTGTACGGGCTGGAGTACGAGCAGTACTTC.

This clonotype was detected a few times. The chain links TRBV12-3 or TRBV12-4 to TRBJ1-5, with TRBD1 matching over 9 bases. CDR3 length: 15 residues. Unmatched junction bases numbered 7, after V lost 4 bases and J lost 6 bases. The CDR3 region has the DNA TGTGCCAGCAGTTATGACAGGGGGTATATTCAGCCCCAGCATTTT. It specifies CASSYDRGYIQPQHF.

This clonotype came up many times. The chain has TRBV7-9 and TRBJ2-1, with D perhaps TRBD1 (5 bases). Deletions cut 0 bases from V and 8 bases from J, with 8 bases between. CDR3 length: 13 residues. Germline CDR1 is SEHNR and CDR2 is FQNEAQ (reference sequence). The CDR3 bases are TGTGCCAGCAGCTTAGCAGGGGCCGATGAGCAGTTCTTC. Protein: CASSLAGADEQFF.

This chain links TRBV24-1 with TRBJ2-5; no definite D call. From germline, CDR1 is KGHDR and CDR2 SFDVKD. CDR3 length equals 13 residues. V lost 7 bases and J lost 7, with 15 bases in between. For the CDR3, the DNA is TGTGCCACCAGCGATCCCCTAGTCTCGACCCAGTACTTC. Translation: CATSDPLVSTQYF.

This clonotype was recorded a few times. The chain employs TRBV20-1 and TRBJ2-2, with TRBD1 matching over 8 bases. V was pared by 3 bases and J by 0 bases, with 12 bases of the junction left unmatched. The CDR3 sequence is 18 residues long. Germline V gives CDR1 DFQATT, CDR2 SNEGSKA (reference sequence). CDR3 sequence reads: CSARRPGQEISNTGELFF. For the CDR3, the DNA is TGCAGTGCTAGGCGACCGGGACAGGAGATTTCGAACACCGGGGAGCTGTTTTTT.

In this sample, this clonotype turned up a few times. The V call is TRBV20-1, the J call TRBJ2-7; 10 nucleotides align to TRBD2. CDR1 is DFQATT, CDR2 SNEGSKA, per germline (reference sequence). The CDR3 runs 17 residues. Losses at the gene ends were 1 base for V and 2 bases for J; bases not matched to a gene: 11. The DNA of the CDR3 is TGCAGTGCTAGAGGAGCGGGAGGGCCCTCCGGAACCTACGAGCAGTACTTC. Its translation: CSARGAGGPSGTYEQYF.

This clonotype was counted only a few times. This chain joins TRBV6-2 or TRBV6-3 and TRBJ2-1; D unclear. Trimming left V 8 bases short and J 3 bases short, with 11 bases between. This CDR3 region has 13 residues. Germline loops: CDR1 MNHEY, CDR2 SVGEGT. The CDR3 loop reads CASGQVLYNEQFF. The CDR3 nucleotides read TGTGCCAGCGGGCAGGTACTCTACAATGAGCAGTTCTTC.

This clonotype was picked up a small number of times. The chain uses TRBV7-2 and TRBJ2-4; unclear D gene. CDR1 and CDR2 from the germline V gene are SGHTA and FQGNSA. The V and J ends lost 5 bases and 5 bases respectively, with 10 bases between them. The CDR3 sequence is 13 residues long. CDR3 amino acids: CASSTGRENIQYF. CDR3 in DNA: TGTGCCAGCAGCACGGGCCGGGAAAACATTCAGTACTTC.

There are many counts of this clonotype. This chain connects TRBV5-1 to TRBJ2-1; 10 nucleotides align to TRBD2. Trimming took 3 bases from V and 5 from J; bases not matched to a gene: 5. Per the germline V gene, CDR1 is SGHRS and CDR2 is YFSETQ. The CDR3 length is 15 residues. This chain's CDR3 is CASSWSGRVDNEQFF. CDR3 bases: TGCGCCAGCAGCTGGAGCGGGAGGGTAGACAATGAGCAGTTCTTC.

The V gene is TRBV5-8, the J gene TRBJ2-1; perhaps TRBD2 as D (6 bases). CDR1 SGHTS and CDR2 YDEGEE come from the germline V gene. Between the trimmed V and J ends, which lost 4 bases and 3 bases, there was a span of 11 bases. CDR3 length: 14 amino acids. The CDR3 reads CASSKGTDYNEQFF. The CDR3 DNA is TGTGCCAGCAGCAAAGGGACTGACTACAATGAGCAGTTCTTC. The full variable domain, with the rest looked up from reference TRBV5-8 and TRBJ2-1, is EAGVTQSPTHLIKTRGQQATLRCSPISGHTSVYWYQQALGLGLQFLLWYDEGEERNRGNFPPRFSGRQFPNYSSELNVNALELEDSALYLCASSKGTDYNEQFFGPGTRLTVL.

J is TRBJ2-2 and V is TRBV6-1; D gene ambiguous. Germline CDR1 MNHNS, CDR2 SASEGT. The CDR3 has 15 residues. V was cut by 0 bases and J by 1 base, with 6 bases left in between. The CDR3 coding sequence is TGTGCCAGCAGTGAAGCTGGGCAGAACACCGGGGAGCTGTTTTTT. Translated: CASSEAGQNTGELFF.